This TCR beta chain was found in a study of beta chain features in type 1 diabetes. The isolated RNA, all of it, was reverse transcribed, so expressed TCRB transcripts were what got sequenced. Clones were read by immunoSEQ multiplex PCR, and TCRdb kept only the in-frame ones, dropping some. The sample yields roughly 400,000 clones, over 11% seen once. This clone turned up a few times. Sequencing was done on a sample of naive CD4+ T cells from blood. The sequence was collected from a man aged 25-45 years in good health.

In nucleotides, the CDR3 is TGCGCCAGCAGCATGGACCATTACAATGAGCAGTTCTTC. Its protein product is CASSMDHYNEQFF. This chain connects TRBV5-1 to TRBJ2-1; D call uncertain. The CDR3 runs 13 residues. Germline V gene sequence: CDR1 SGHRS, CDR2 YFSETQ. V lost 4 bases, J lost 4 bases, and 9 bases lay in between.